Below, 22 T cell receptor beta chains from the same sample are listed, as sequenced in a study of T cell responses to AZD1222 COVID-19 vaccine. Using immunoSEQ multiplex PCR, the repertoire was profiled, and TCRdb retains in-frame clones only, with some absent. This table holds 150,000 to 200,000 clones, 92% found once. This sample comprised peripheral blood, obtained 28 days after the second AZD1222 dose. The receptors stem from an adult who received the AZD1222 COVID-19 vaccine.

V is TRBV12-3 or TRBV12-4 and J is TRBJ1-1; a weak D match, TRBD1 (5 bases). The CDR3 runs to 12 residues. The V gene lost 7 bases and the J gene lost 3 bases, with 9 bases spanning the gap. This chain's CDR3 is CASTGDYTEAFF. In DNA form, the CDR3 reads TGTGCCAGCACCGGGGACTACACTGAAGCTTTCTTT.

The chain employs TRBV7-2 and TRBJ2-1; TRBD2 matches 12 bases. This CDR3 contains 17 residues. Per germline, CDR1 SGHTA and CDR2 FQGNSA. Trimming at V came to 5 bases and at J to 0 bases, leaving 5 bases not matched to a gene. The CDR3 DNA reads as TGTGCCAGCAGCCCCGGACTAGCGGGGTTCTCCTACAATGAGCAGTTCTTC. This gives the protein CASSPGLAGFSYNEQFF.

This rearrangement joins TRBV21-1 to TRBJ1-2. TRBV21-1 is listed as a pseudogene. The CDR3 runs 15 residues. The CDR3 reads CASLSTGEGSYGYTF. The CDR3 coding sequence is TGTGCCAGTTTATCCACGGGGGAAGGAAGCTATGGCTACACCTTC.

The V gene is TRBV9, the J gene TRBJ2-2, with 8 bases aligning to TRBD1. The CDR3 length is 16 residues. Germline assignment: CDR1 SGDLS and CDR2 YYNGEE. The J segment lost 6 bases and the V segment lost 4 bases, leaving 11 bases of the junction unmatched. The CDR3 loop is CASSPKTGGKAGELFF. For the CDR3, the DNA is TGTGCCAGCAGCCCTAAAACAGGGGGAAAGGCCGGGGAGCTGTTTTTT.

The chain couples TRBV12-3 or TRBV12-4 to TRBJ1-4; no clear D gene. Trimming pared 6 bases from V and 8 bases from J, leaving 13 bases between. This CDR3 spans 13 amino acids. The CDR3 here is CASRPSSTEKLFF. The CDR3 DNA reads as TGTGCCAGCAGGCCTAGTTCGACAGAAAAACTGTTTTTT.

The rearrangement links TRBV6-5 to TRBJ1-5, with 7 nucleotides matching TRBD1. This CDR3 comprises 13 residues. Per the germline V gene, CDR1 is MNHEY and CDR2 is SVGAGI. V gave up 6 bases and J gave up 7 bases; unmatched junction bases: 6. CDR3 sequence (DNA): TGTGCCAGCAGGGGGCAGGGGGACCAGCCCCAGCATTTT. Translation gives CASRGQGDQPQHF.

This clone was seen only once. The chain uses TRBV6-5 and TRBJ1-2, with TRBD1 as a possible D gene (5 bases). Germline CDR1 and CDR2: MNHEY and SVGAGI. The V gene lost 3 bases and the J gene lost 4 bases, with 12 bases spanning the gap. The CDR3 loop spans 14 amino acids. The CDR3 region is CASSYLGTPYGYTF. The DNA for the CDR3 is TGTGCCAGCAGTTATCTTGGGACTCCCTATGGCTACACCTTC.

This rearrangement joins TRBV4-1 to TRBJ1-1; D uncertain. CDR1 is MGHRA and CDR2 is YSYEKL in the germline V gene. This CDR3 is built from 12 residues. The V end was cut by 3 bases, the J end by 3 bases, with 5 bases between. CDR3 in amino acids: CASSHVDTEAFF. CDR3 bases: TGCGCCAGCAGCCACGTCGACACTGAAGCTTTCTTT.

This chain joins TRBV6-5 and TRBJ1-2, with unresolved D. This CDR3 comprises 12 residues. V lost 2 bases, J lost 7 bases, and 8 bases lay in between. Looked up from germline, CDR1 is MNHEY and CDR2 is SVGAGI. The DNA for the CDR3 is TGTGCCAGCAGTTACGCAGAGGGTGGCTACACCTTC. Translated: CASSYAEGGYTF.

This clone was seen only once. This chain links TRBV6-5 with TRBJ1-1; tentatively, D is TRBD1 (6 bases). Germline-derived CDR1 and CDR2 are MNHEY and SVGAGI. V shed 10 bases and J shed 4 bases, with 16 bases lying between them. CDR3 length: 13 residues. The CDR3 is CATAWEGGTEAFF. The CDR3 DNA follows: TGTGCCACGGCATGGGAGGGGGGCACTGAAGCTTTCTTT.

V usage is TRBV19 and J usage is TRBJ2-2; D not resolved. Trimming removed 3 bases at V and 6 bases at J, with 5 bases between. The CDR3 contains 12 residues. The V gene's germline CDR1 is LNHDA and CDR2 SQIVND (reference sequence). DNA for the CDR3: TGTGCCAGTAGTATCCCACCCGGGGAGCTGTTTTTT. Protein: CASSIPPGELFF.

The V call is TRBV11-2, the J call TRBJ1-1; no clear D. This CDR3 is built from 14 residues. Deletions cut 3 bases from V and 0 bases from J, with 8 bases between. Germline CDR1 SGHAT, CDR2 FQNNGV. CDR3 protein: CASSFNSMNTEAFF. The CDR3 bases are TGTGCCAGCAGCTTTAACAGCATGAACACTGAAGCTTTCTTT.

The chain employs TRBV27 and TRBJ1-4; 8 bases fit TRBD1. Per the germline V gene, CDR1 is MNHEY and CDR2 is SMNVEV (reference sequence). The J segment lost 7 bases and the V segment lost 6 bases, leaving 10 bases of the junction unmatched. The CDR3 is made up of 15 amino acids. The CDR3 sequence is CASSPTGGTSEKLFF. The CDR3 DNA sequence: TGTGCCAGCAGCCCCACAGGGGGGACATCTGAAAAACTGTTTTTT.

This chain joins TRBV9 and TRBJ2-1, with 7 bases aligning to TRBD1. V was clipped by 4 bases and J by 7 bases; unmatched bases: 17. Germline CDR1 SGDLS, CDR2 YYNGEE. This CDR3 has 17 residues. CDR3 sequence reads: CASSPLPGQTHRNEQFF. The CDR3 DNA is TGTGCCAGCAGCCCCCTACCGGGACAGACCCATCGGAATGAGCAGTTCTTC.

This clone has only a few counts. The chain uses TRBV12-3 or TRBV12-4 and TRBJ2-5; D is undetermined. The CDR3 totals 13 residues. Trimming stripped 7 bases from V and 1 base from J, with 10 bases between. The CDR3 DNA is TGTGCCAGCACCTGGGCCCTCCAAGAGACCCAGTACTTC. It encodes CASTWALQETQYF.

The rearrangement uses TRBV4-1 and TRBJ2-5; TRBD2 matches 9 bases. The CDR3 contains 19 residues. Germline V gives CDR1 MGHRA, CDR2 YSYEKL. J gave up 1 base and V 4 bases, and 16 bases lay outside the gene matches. The CDR3 DNA is TGCGCCAGCAGCCCTATACTCAGGGGGAAGCGGGGGGTCCAAGAGACCCAGTACTTC. It is translated as CASSPILRGKRGVQETQYF.

The chain employs TRBV13 and TRBJ1-1; 9 nucleotides match TRBD1. This CDR3 is 17 amino acids long. The junction had 15 bases not matched to a gene; V was cut back by 5 bases and J by 5 bases. Per germline, CDR1 PRHDT and CDR2 FYEKMQ (reference sequence). CDR3 bases: TGTGCCAGCAGCGGGCGGACAGGGGCGCTGGGTTCAACTGAAGCTTTCTTT. It encodes CASSGRTGALGSTEAFF. Complete variable domain (other parts from reference TRBV13 and TRBJ1-1): AAGVIQSPRHLIKEKRETATLKCYPIPRHDTVYWYQQGPGQDPQFLISFYEKMQSDKGSIPDRFSAQQFSDYHSELNMSSLELGDSALYFCASSGRTGALGSTEAFFGQGTRLTVV.

V and J are TRBV5-1 and TRBJ2-3, with 8 bases identical to TRBD2. V lost 3 bases to trimming and J lost 2 bases; unmatched junction nucleotides: 14. Per the germline V gene, CDR1 is SGHRS and CDR2 is YFSETQ. The CDR3 runs to 18 residues. CDR3 protein: CASSSSPRGGPATDTQYF. CDR3 coding DNA: TGCGCCAGCAGCTCCTCTCCTCGGGGGGGCCCCGCCACAGATACGCAGTATTTT.

This chain joins TRBV4-1 and TRBJ1-5, with TRBD1 matching over 9 bases. Germline trimming cut 2 bases from V and 4 bases from J; bases unmatched to any gene: 3. The CDR3 contains 15 residues. Germline CDR1 reads MGHRA; CDR2 reads YSYEKL. The CDR3 DNA follows: TGCGCCAGCAGCCAACCGGGACAGGGAAATCAGCCCCAGCATTTT. It specifies CASSQPGQGNQPQHF.

The J gene is TRBJ1-2, the V gene TRBV10-3, with 7 bases that match TRBD1. The V gene's germline CDR1 is ENHRY and CDR2 SYGVKD. V lost 4 bases and J lost 3; bases outside the gene matches: 2. The CDR3 consists of 13 residues. The CDR3 DNA is TGTGCCATCAGTGGAGGGGGCCACTATGGCTACACCTTC. As protein: CAISGGGHYGYTF.

The genes are TRBV2 and TRBJ1-1; D unresolved. Per the germline V gene, CDR1 is SNHLY and CDR2 is FYNNEI. V was trimmed by 2 bases and J by 11 bases, leaving 6 bases between them. The CDR3 loop spans 10 amino acids. Here the CDR3 reads CASSERYAFF. In DNA, the CDR3 is TGTGCCAGCAGTGAACGTTATGCTTTCTTT.

The chain employs TRBV11-2 and TRBJ2-1; the D gene could be TRBD1 or TRBD2 (6 bases each). CDR3 length: 15 residues. Deletions cut 0 bases from V and 8 bases from J, with 14 bases between. The germline V gene has CDR1 SGHAT and CDR2 FQNNGV. The CDR3 spells CASSLDGGGSDEQFF. CDR3 bases: TGTGCCAGCAGCTTAGACGGAGGGGGAAGCGATGAGCAGTTCTTC.